This T cell receptor beta chain originates from a study of regulatory T cells in long-lasting Graves disease listed by TCRdb under 2021. In the study overall: Patients with newly diagnosed Graves' disease had been on antithyroid drugs for under 3 months. Peripheral blood TCR sequencing and RNA sequencing compared persistent Graves' disease patients with newly diagnosed Graves' disease patients. The study was registered as a clinical trial and conducted in China. A total of some 33 samples were covered by TCR sequencing, comprising some 13 persistent and around 20 newly diagnosed Graves' disease patients.

The library was generated by multiplex PCR. The instrument was an Illumina HiSeq 4000. TCR beta libraries were built with iRepertoire HTBI primers and Arm-PCR amplification of CDR3 regions. Before sequencing, the PCR products went through gel purification. On the authors' methods: Across samples, around 58 TRBV and around 15 TRBJ segments were identified and used for gene usage analysis of CDR3 amino acid clonotypes. COPE and FqMerger were used to merge the filtered high-quality paired reads into contigs. BLAST was used to align contigs to IMGT TRBV, TRBD and TRBJ reference genes, with CDR3 defined following IMGT. Highly expanded clones were defined as clonotypes with a frequency above 0.1%. Shannon entropy served as the measure of repertoire diversity, while the Gini coefficient captured V-J evenness. A clonotype found in more than one individual was treated as public. Using fastp trimming at Q25 and MiXCR clonotype assembly, TCRdb reanalyzed the public sequencing data and kept in-frame beta chains. Records with the same CDR3 protein are collapsed into one entry carrying the most frequent genes and DNA. In this record, the V and J calls reflect TCRdb's handling and not the investigators' own analysis. The sample table shows around 480,000 distinct CDR3 sequences, and about a sixth are seen once. The top ten hold 9% to 15% of the sample.

The germline V gene gives CDR1 as LGHNT and CDR2 as FRNRAP. Counted from cysteine to phenylalanine, this CDR3 has 13 amino acids. The CDR3 DNA has 39 bases and is translated from base 1. Overall study results and their limits: Compared with newly diagnosed patients, persistent Graves' disease patients had lower TCR Shannon entropy and fewer highly expanded clones, which suggests clonal expansion. TRBV28, TRBJ1-2 and TRBJ2-5 were preferentially used in persistent disease, while TRBV20-1 and TRBJ2-1 were favored in newly diagnosed disease. Sequencing and analysis were restricted to the TCR beta chain. Only peripheral blood was studied, because thyroid tissue, the primary lesion, was inaccessible. More public clonotypes were shared among persistent patients (around 2,600) than among newly diagnosed patients (roughly 1,000). The authors acknowledged the small sample size as a limitation that may reduce accuracy.

The sample holds many counts of this clonotype. Its cognate antigen has yet to be identified. One end of the junction does not line up with germline, which may come from a read error. This specimen's time point label, interpreted: newly diagnosed GD, antithyroid drugs for less than 3 months. For both TCR sequencing and RNA sequencing, RNA was extracted from PBMCs in TRIzol. Graves' disease was diagnosed according to American Thyroid Association guidelines. Patients for the study were recruited at an endocrinology department in Xi'an, China. From each patient, 7.5 to 9.5 milliliters of peripheral blood was collected into an EDTA anticoagulant tube. Ficoll Paque Plus density gradient separation was used to isolate PBMCs, and no further T cell sorting was performed. An Agilent 2100 Bioanalyzer and agarose gel were used to check RNA quality, while a NanoDrop 2000 measured RNA concentration. The sample also formed part of further work on T cells in Graves' hyperthyroidism and ophthalmopathy. The second paper further reports: Stable Graves' hyperthyroidism was defined as the absence of progression to ophthalmopathy over 18 months of follow-up. The hyperthyroidism patients were between 18 and 65 years old and newly diagnosed, with a disease duration of less than 2 months. The study excluded patients with uncontrolled infections, other autoimmune diseases, pregnancy or lactation. Diagnoses were based on clinical symptoms, serum thyroxine and TRAb, thyroid ultrasound and orbital computed tomography. The TCR CDR3 was subjected to a first round of RT-PCR using the HTBI primer set and the Qiagen OneStep RT-PCR kit. Most expanded thyroid clonotypes (frequency above 0.001) were also detected in blood, suggesting blood repertoires may reflect thyroid immune responses. Ophthalmopathy was separated from stable hyperthyroidism by a 13 V-J signature model, with approximately 85% sensitivity and 81% to 83% specificity obtained in cross-validation and 80%/75% obtained in testing. During validation, the model predicted progression to ophthalmopathy a median of approximately six months ahead of onset, with just under 71% sensitivity and 72% to 85% specificity. To identify distinguishing TCR V-J signatures, a discovery cohort of about 100 patients was used, comprising 43 with Graves' ophthalmopathy and 57 with stable Graves' hyperthyroidism. Prospective prediction of ophthalmopathy was tested in an independent validation cohort consisting of 18 hyperthyroidism patients and more than 15 patients who later progressed to ophthalmopathy. The 95 to 100 discovery patients were randomly split 7:3 into training and test sets. The study also compared thyroid tissue and blood T-cell repertoires from a handful of Graves' hyperthyroidism patients. Following sampling, methimazole starting at 30 mg daily was given to hyperthyroidism patients, and high-dose intravenous methylprednisolone was given to ophthalmopathy patients. Libraries were constructed in a second round of multiplex PCR, after which size selection and purification were carried out. Paired-end sequencing of the libraries was performed with 100 bp reads on an Illumina HiSeq2000. Raw data were processed with SOAPnuke, discarding reads with adapters, uncalled bases, mean Phred below 15, or no exact constant-primer or identifier match. COPE v1.2.5 was used to merge high-quality paired reads, and clonotypes were defined as unique nucleotide sequences. Clonotypes were aligned to IMGT TRBV, TRBD and TRBJ reference segments using MiTCR v1.1. Analysis was restricted to V-J combinations with a frequency above 0.0001, which covered roughly 99% of repertoires. The TCS score was defined as F50 (clonal expansion) divided by E x V (chaos), with BLOSUM62-based TCRdist calculated between CDR3 peptides within each V-J. Welch's t-statistics and random forest reduced fewer than 600 V-J features to about 13, which were used in a naive Bayes classifier (R e1071). Sample size was not statistically predetermined, and blinding of investigators to group allocation was not performed. According to the paper, TCR Vbeta CDR3 sequencing was carried out on 135 peripheral blood samples, which came from 40 to 45 ophthalmopathy, approximately 78 hyperthyroidism and roughly 17 progressor patients.

This sequence uses TRBV12-5 and TRBJ2-7; matching of 5 bases hints at TRBD2 as the D gene. The sequence came from a man aged 35 to 55 with Graves disease. Donor details come from another sample of the same person, matched by shared clones. Sample: peripheral blood mononuclear cells (PBMCs), taken at new diagnosis, from a patient treated with antithyroid drugs. CDR3 region: CASGLSPGSPVDF. The DNA is TGTGCTAGTGGTTTGTCACCGGGATCCCCGGTGGACTTC.